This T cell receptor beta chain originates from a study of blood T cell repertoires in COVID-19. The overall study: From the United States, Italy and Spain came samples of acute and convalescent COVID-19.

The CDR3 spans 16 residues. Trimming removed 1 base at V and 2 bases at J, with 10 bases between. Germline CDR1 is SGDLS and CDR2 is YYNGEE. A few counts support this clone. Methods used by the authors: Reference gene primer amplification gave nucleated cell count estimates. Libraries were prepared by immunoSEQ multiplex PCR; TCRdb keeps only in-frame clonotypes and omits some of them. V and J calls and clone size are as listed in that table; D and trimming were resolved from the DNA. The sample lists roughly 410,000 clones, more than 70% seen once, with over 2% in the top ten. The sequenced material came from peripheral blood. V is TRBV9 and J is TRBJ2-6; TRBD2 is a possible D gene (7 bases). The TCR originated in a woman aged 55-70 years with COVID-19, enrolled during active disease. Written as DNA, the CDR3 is TGTGCCAGCAGCGTAAGGGGGGGCCCTGGGGCCAACGTCCTGACTTTC. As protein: CASSVRGGPGANVLTF.